This T cell receptor beta chain was observed in a study of blood T cells in healthy people across ages. General study findings and limits: One million T cells yielded diversity estimates that were considered underestimates.

The CDR3 length is 15 residues. Germline V lookup: CDR1 SGHTA, CDR2 FQGNSA. Germline trimming cut 4 bases from V and 0 bases from J; bases unmatched to any gene: 5. On this clonotype itself: Its antigen is not identified.

A sample-barcoded 5' primer and a J-beta primer mix were used in a second PCR of roughly 6 to 11 cycles. Sequencing of every sample gave 3 million or more CDR3-containing paired-end reads. TCRdb analysed the 5' RACE reads with MiXCR anew, one entry per CDR3 protein. The sample lists 450,000 to 650,000 distinct CDR3 sequences; around 24% were seen once. The sample also formed part of further work on T cells of mothers and their children. That source reports: Sequencing got over 8 million TCR beta CDR3 reads from each mother and some 3 million from each child.

The specimen was blood. The origin of this receptor is a boy younger than 18 in good health. The rearrangement links TRBV7-2 to TRBJ1-2; the match to TRBD1 covers 7 bases. DNA of the CDR3: TGTGCCAGCAGCTCTTTCGACAGGGCTAACTATGGCTACACCTTC. This sequence encodes CASSSFDRANYGYTF.